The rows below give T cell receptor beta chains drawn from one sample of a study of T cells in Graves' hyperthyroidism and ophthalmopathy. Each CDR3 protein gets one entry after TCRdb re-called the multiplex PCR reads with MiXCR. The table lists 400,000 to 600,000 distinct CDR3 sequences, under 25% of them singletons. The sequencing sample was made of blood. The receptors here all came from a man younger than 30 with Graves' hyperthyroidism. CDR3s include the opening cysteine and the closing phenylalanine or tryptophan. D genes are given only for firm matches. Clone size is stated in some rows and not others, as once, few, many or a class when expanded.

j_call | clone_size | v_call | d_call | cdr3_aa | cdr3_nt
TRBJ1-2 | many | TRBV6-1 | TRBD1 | CASSDQGAIDGYTF | TGTGCCAGCAGTGACCAGGGGGCAATCGATGGCTACACCTTC
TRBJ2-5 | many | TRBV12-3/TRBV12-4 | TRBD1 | CASRGQGKETQYF | TGTGCCAGCAGGGGACAGGGTAAAGAGACCCAGTACTTC
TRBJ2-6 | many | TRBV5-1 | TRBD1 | CASKSMAGGESGANVLTF | TGCGCCAGCAAGTCGATGGCAGGGGGCGAGTCTGGGGCCAACGTCCTGACTTTC
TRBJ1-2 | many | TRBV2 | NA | CASSSSGTTWGYGYTF | TGTGCCAGCAGCAGTTCCGGGACAACCTGGGGCTATGGCTACACCTTC
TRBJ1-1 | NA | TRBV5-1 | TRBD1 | CASSSEGTGNTEAFF | TGCGCCAGCAGCTCCGAGGGGACAGGGAACACTGAAGCTTTCTTT
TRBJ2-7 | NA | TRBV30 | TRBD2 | CAWNGGSYEQYF | TGTGCCTGGAACGGCGGGAGCTACGAGCAGTACTTC
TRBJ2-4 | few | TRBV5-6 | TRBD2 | CASSSTGLGLLNIQYF | TGTGCCAGCAGCTCCACGGGACTAGGATTACTAAACATTCAGTACTTC
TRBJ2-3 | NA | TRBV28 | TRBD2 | CASSRPRGGAADTQYF | TGTGCCAGCAGCCGACCCCGCGGGGGGGCGGCAGATACGCAGTATTTT
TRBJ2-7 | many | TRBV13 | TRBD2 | CASSPVGLRGQYF | TGTGCCAGCAGCCCGGTGGGACTACGAGGGCAGTACTTC
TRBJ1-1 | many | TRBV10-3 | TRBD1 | CANRDRADTEAFF | TGTGCCAACAGAGACAGGGCTGACACTGAAGCTTTCTTT
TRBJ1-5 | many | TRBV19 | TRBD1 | CARPGTGANQPQHF | TGTGCCAGACCCGGGACAGGGGCGAATCAGCCCCAGCATTTT
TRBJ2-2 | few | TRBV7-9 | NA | CASGPGELFF | TGTGCCAGTGGGCCCGGGGAGCTGTTTTTT
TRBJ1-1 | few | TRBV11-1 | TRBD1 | CASSPHRGQNTEAFF | TGTGCCAGCAGCCCCCACAGGGGCCAGAACACTGAAGCTTTCTTT
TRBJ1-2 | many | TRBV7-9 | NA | CASSFEGGYTF | TGTGCCAGCAGCTTCGAAGGCGGCTACACCTTC
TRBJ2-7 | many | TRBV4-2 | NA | CASSQDRAGAYEQYF | TGTGCCAGCAGCCAAGATCGGGCAGGGGCCTACGAGCAGTACTTC
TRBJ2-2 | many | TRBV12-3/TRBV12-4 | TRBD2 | CASSLAGGLPGELFF | TGTGCCAGCAGTTTGGCGGGGGGCCTTCCCGGGGAGCTGTTTTTT
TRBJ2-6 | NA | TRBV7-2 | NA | CASSLAGVGGANVLTF | TGTGCCAGCAGCTTAGCGGGAGTGGGCGGGGCCAACGTCCTGACTTTC
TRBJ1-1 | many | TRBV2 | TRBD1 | CASSTGTGRAFF | TGTGCCAGCAGCACCGGGACAGGTAGAGCTTTCTTT
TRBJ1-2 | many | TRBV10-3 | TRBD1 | CAISQKYRDSNYGYTF | TGTGCCATCAGTCAAAAGTACCGGGACAGTAACTATGGCTACACCTTC
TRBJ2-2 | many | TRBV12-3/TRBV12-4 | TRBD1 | CASSFNHRGAYTGELFF | TGTGCCAGCAGCTTTAACCACAGGGGAGCATACACCGGGGAGCTGTTTTTT
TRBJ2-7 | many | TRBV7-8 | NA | CASSASWEAYEQYF | TGTGCCAGCAGCGCCTCTTGGGAGGCCTACGAGCAGTACTTC
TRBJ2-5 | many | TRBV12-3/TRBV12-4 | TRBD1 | CASSEQGETQYF | TGTGCCAGCAGCGAACAGGGGGAGACCCAGTACTTC
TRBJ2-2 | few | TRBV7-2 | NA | CASSLGGSSGELFF | TGTGCCAGCAGCTTAGGAGGGTCCTCCGGGGAGCTGTTTTTT
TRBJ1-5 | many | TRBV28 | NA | CASSPDLSNQPQHF | TGTGCCAGCAGCCCTGATCTTAGCAATCAGCCCCAGCATTTT
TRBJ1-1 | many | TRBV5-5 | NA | CASSFDPVNTEAFF | TGTGCCAGCAGTTTCGACCCAGTGAACACTGAAGCTTTCTTT
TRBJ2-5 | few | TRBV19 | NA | CATSGGIETQYF | TGTGCCACCTCGGGCGGCATAGAGACCCAGTACTTC
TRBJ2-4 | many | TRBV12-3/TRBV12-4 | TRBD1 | CASSPQGALAKNIQYF | TGTGCCAGCAGCCCCCAGGGGGCGCTGGCCAAAAACATTCAGTACTTC
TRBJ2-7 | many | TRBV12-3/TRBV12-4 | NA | CASSSVGRRLGQYF | TGTGCCAGCAGTTCGGTTGGCCGCCGGCTGGGGCAGTACTTC
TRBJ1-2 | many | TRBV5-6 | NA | CASSFGSNYGYTF | TGTGCCAGCAGCTTCGGGTCTAACTATGGCTACACCTTC
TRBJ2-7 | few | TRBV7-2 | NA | CASSLAPGFYEQYF | TGTGCCAGCAGCTTAGCCCCTGGATTCTACGAGCAGTACTTC
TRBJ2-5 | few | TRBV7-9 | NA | CASSPLAGPQETQYF | TGTGCCAGCAGCCCTTTGGCGGGGCCGCAAGAGACCCAGTACTTC
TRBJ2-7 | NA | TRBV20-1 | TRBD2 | CSARPSGDSSYEQYF | TGCAGTGCTCGCCCTAGCGGGGACTCCTCCTACGAGCAGTACTTC
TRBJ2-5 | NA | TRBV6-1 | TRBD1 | CASSWTGIQETQYF | TGTGCCAGCAGCTGGACAGGAATCCAAGAGACCCAGTACTTC
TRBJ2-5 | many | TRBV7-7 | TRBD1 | CAGSSTGSGETQYF | TGTGCTGGCAGCTCGACAGGGAGCGGAGAGACCCAGTACTTC
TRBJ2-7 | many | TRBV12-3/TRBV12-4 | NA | CASSWDRRF | TGTGCCAGCAGTTGGGACCGTCGCTTC
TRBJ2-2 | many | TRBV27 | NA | CASSLKWAATGELFF | TGTGCCAGCAGCCTAAAATGGGCAGCGACCGGGGAGCTGTTTTTT
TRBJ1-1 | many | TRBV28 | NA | CASSPRGLNTEAFF | TGTGCCAGCAGTCCCCGGGGATTGAACACTGAAGCTTTCTTT
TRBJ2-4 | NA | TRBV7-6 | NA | CASSDPREGDIKYF | TGTGCCAGCAGCGATCCTCGGGAAGGGGACATTAAGTACTTC
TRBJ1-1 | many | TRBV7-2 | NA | CASTIRGVNTEAFF | TGTGCCAGCACCATAAGAGGGGTGAACACTGAAGCTTTCTTT
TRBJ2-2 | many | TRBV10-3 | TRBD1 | CAISESTGATGELFF | TGTGCCATCAGTGAGTCGACAGGGGCCACCGGGGAGCTGTTTTTT
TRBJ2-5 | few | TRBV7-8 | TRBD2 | CASSFIPPGLAGVETQYF | TGTGCCAGCAGCTTTATCCCCCCAGGACTAGCGGGGGTTGAGACCCAGTACTTC
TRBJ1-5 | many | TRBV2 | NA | CASSEAQGFGQPQHF | TGTGCCAGCAGTGAAGCGCAAGGGTTCGGGCAGCCCCAGCATTTT
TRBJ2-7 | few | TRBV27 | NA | CASSLSSFRSYEQYF | TGTGCCAGCAGTTTATCGTCTTTTCGGAGCTACGAGCAGTACTTC
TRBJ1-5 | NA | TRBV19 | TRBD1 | CASSRGQGDQPQHF | TGTGCCAGTAGTCGCGGACAGGGTGATCAGCCCCAGCATTTT
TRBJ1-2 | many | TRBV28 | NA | CASRKQGLLYGYTF | TGTGCCAGCAGGAAACAGGGTCTTCTTTATGGCTACACCTTC
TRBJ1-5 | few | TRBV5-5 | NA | CASGKAGSGQPQHF | TGTGCCAGCGGAAAGGCGGGGTCCGGACAGCCCCAGCATTTT
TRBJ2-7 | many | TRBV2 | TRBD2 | CASSGRLAGYEQYF | TGTGCCAGCAGTGGCCGACTAGCCGGGTACGAGCAGTACTTC
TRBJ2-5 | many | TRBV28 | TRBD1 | CASSRDRGETQYF | TGTGCCAGCAGCCGGGACAGGGGAGAGACCCAGTACTTC